A selection of T cell receptor beta chains follows, all from one sample in a study of T cell repertoires in cytomegalovirus infection. TCRdb ran MiXCR on the reads and lists one entry per CDR3 protein. Of a few hundred thousand distinct CDR3 sequences in the sample, roughly 25% are singletons; the top ten hold 13%. Antigens of these TCRs are unknown. Sequencing was performed on cultured PBMCs, taken from culture after CMV antigen stimulation. The receptors originated from a human donor in good health (CMV status not recorded). Some clones in this sample may be carry-over from other donors' samples. The CDR3 runs from the conserved cysteine through the conserved F or W. D genes are given only for firm matches. The listing skips clone size in some rows; elsewhere it reads once, few, many or a size class.

J gene	V gene	D gene	clone size	CDR3 DNA	CDR3 protein
TRBJ1-1	TRBV28	-	-	TGTGCCAGCAGTGCCTCATTGCAGGATGACACTGAAGCTTTCTTT	CASSASLQDDTEAFF
TRBJ1-5	TRBV3-1	-	-	TGTGCCAGCAGCCAAGCGACAGGCGCCAGCCCCCAGCATTTT	CASSQATGASPQHF
TRBJ2-7	TRBV27	TRBD2	few	TGTGCCAGCAGTTTGGGGGGGAATGGTGAGCAGTACTTC	CASSLGGNGEQYF
TRBJ2-1	TRBV24-1	TRBD2	-	TGTGCCACCAGTGAACCCCCGGGACTAGCGGGAGGAAGCTCCTACAATGAGCAGTTCTTC	CATSEPPGLAGGSSYNEQFF
TRBJ1-5	TRBV7-3	-	-	TGTGCCAGCAGCCACGACAGAAATCAGCCCCAGCATTTT	CASSHDRNQPQHF
TRBJ2-7	TRBV28	-	-	TGTGCCAGCAGTCCTTTAGGGGGAGGAATTTCCGAGCAGTACTTC	CASSPLGGGISEQYF
TRBJ1-2	TRBV7-8	TRBD1	-	TGTGCCAGCAGCCGGTCGACAGGGGGCTATGGCTACACCTTC	CASSRSTGGYGYTF
TRBJ2-5	TRBV28	-	few	TGTGCCAGCAGTTTAAATCTATTCGGGGGCCAAGAGACCCAGTACTTC	CASSLNLFGGQETQYF
TRBJ1-1	TRBV6-1	-	many	TGTGCCAGCAGTGACCCAGGGGCAGCCTACTTCGAAGCTTTCTTT	CASSDPGAAYFEAFF
TRBJ2-1	TRBV7-2	-	-	TGTGCCAGCAGCTCCGACTTTAGAGAGGAGCAGTTCTTC	CASSSDFREEQFF
TRBJ2-5	TRBV7-2	TRBD1	many	TGTGCCAGCAGCGGGGTTTACAGGGGAGAGACCCAGTACTTC	CASSGVYRGETQYF
TRBJ2-2	TRBV10-3	-	once	TGTGCCATCAGTGAGTTCCTACCCGGGGAGCTGTTTTTT	CAISEFLPGELFF
TRBJ2-3	TRBV7-9	TRBD2	few	TGTGCCAGCAGCTTGGGACTAGCGGCTACAGATACGCAGTATTTT	CASSLGLAATDTQYF
TRBJ2-2	TRBV12-3/TRBV12-4	-	-	TGTGCCGTAGTTGGCCGCCCGAACACCGGGGAGCTGTTTTTT	CAVVGRPNTGELFF
TRBJ2-1	TRBV18	TRBD2	few	TGTGCCAGCTCACCACGTCAGCTAGCGGGAGGCCCATCTTTCGGTGAGCAGTTCTTC	CASSPRQLAGGPSFGEQFF
TRBJ2-3	TRBV29-1	-	-	TGCAGCGTTGGCGTTTCTAGCGGCACAGATACGCAGTATTTT	CSVGVSSGTDTQYF
TRBJ2-1	TRBV19	TRBD2	few	TGTGCCAGTAGTGACCTTAGCGGGGATAATTACAATGAGCAGTTCTTC	CASSDLSGDNYNEQFF
TRBJ1-4	TRBV6-5	-	few	TGTGCCAGCAGCTCCCCGCCGGATGAAAAACTGTTTTTT	CASSSPPDEKLFF
TRBJ2-6	TRBV4-3	TRBD2	-	TGCGCCAGCAGCCAAAGCGGGAGCGGCTCTGGGGCCAACGTCCTGACTTTC	CASSQSGSGSGANVLTF
TRBJ1-2	TRBV7-3	-	few	TGTGCCAGCAGCCCCGGGACTGCCGTCGGAGGCTACACCTTC	CASSPGTAVGGYTF
TRBJ2-1	TRBV7-9	TRBD2	few	TGTGCCAGCAGCCCCCGGGGGGACTCCTACAATGAGCAGTTCTTC	CASSPRGDSYNEQFF
TRBJ1-4	TRBV12-3/TRBV12-4	-	-	TGTGCCAGCAGGAACGGTGGGGGCTTTTCTAATGAAAAACTGTTTTTT	CASRNGGGFSNEKLFF
TRBJ2-1	TRBV4-1	TRBD2	-	TGCGCCAGCAGCCGGGTAGGACTAGCGGGAGCTGATGAGCAGTTCTTC	CASSRVGLAGADEQFF
TRBJ2-3	TRBV4-1	TRBD2	few	TGCGCCAGCAGCCCCGGGGACTACATCCACCTTCGGGATACGCAGTATTTT	CASSPGDYIHLRDTQYF
TRBJ2-5	TRBV6-2/TRBV6-3	-	-	TGTGCCAGCAGTTACTCACCGGTGGACACGGTTCATCGGGAGACCCAGTACTTC	CASSYSPVDTVHRETQYF
TRBJ1-2	TRBV10-2	TRBD1	-	TGCGCCAGCAGTGAGGGGCAGGGGGCAAATGGCTACACCTTC	CASSEGQGANGYTF
TRBJ2-2	TRBV7-6	TRBD1	-	TGTGCCAGCAGCTCCGGACAGGGCCCCAACACCGGGGAGCTGTTTTTT	CASSSGQGPNTGELFF
TRBJ1-6	TRBV7-2	-	few	TGTGCCAGCAGCCCGCGACAGACCGGGAATAATTCACCCCTCCACTTT	CASSPRQTGNNSPLHF
TRBJ1-5	TRBV7-2	-	few	TGTGCCAGCAGCTTCAAGGGCACAGACAATCAGCCCCAGCATTTT	CASSFKGTDNQPQHF
TRBJ2-1	TRBV20-1	-	few	TGCAGTGCTAGCGGGGCCCCCCCGTGGAGCAATGAGCAGTTCTTC	CSASGAPPWSNEQFF
TRBJ1-1	TRBV7-2	TRBD1	many	TGTGCCAGCAGCTTAAGAGGGGGCGGTTTGAACACTGAAGCTTTCTTT	CASSLRGGGLNTEAFF
TRBJ2-3	TRBV5-4	TRBD2	-	TGTGCCAGCAGCTTGCCGACTAGCGGGACGAGCACAGATACGCAGTATTTT	CASSLPTSGTSTDTQYF
TRBJ2-7	TRBV7-8	-	-	TGTGCCAGCAGCTCGGATCGGAGCTCCTACGAGCAGTACTTC	CASSSDRSSYEQYF
TRBJ2-5	TRBV20-1	-	few	TGCAGTGCTAGAGATCTAGCGACGGTGGAGACCCAGTACTTC	CSARDLATVETQYF
TRBJ1-2	TRBV12-3/TRBV12-4	TRBD1	few	TGTGCCAGCAGTTCACAGGGGAGGATCCCCGGCCGGGGCTACACCTTC	CASSSQGRIPGRGYTF
TRBJ1-1	TRBV6-2/TRBV6-3	-	-	TGTGCCAGCAGTTACTCGAATAAGGTCGGCCTTCGCGGGACTGAAGCTTTCTTT	CASSYSNKVGLRGTEAFF
TRBJ2-3	TRBV29-1	-	-	TGCAGCGTTACCTTAGCGGACAAAGCCCTTACAGATACGCAGTATTTT	CSVTLADKALTDTQYF
TRBJ2-7	TRBV27	TRBD1	once	TGTGCCAGCAGGGGGCCGACAGGGCAATCCTACGAGCAGTACTTC	CASRGPTGQSYEQYF
TRBJ1-2	TRBV6-8	-	-	TGTGCCAGCAGTGCAAACTCAGGAGACCGTGGCTACACCTTC	CASSANSGDRGYTF
TRBJ1-3	TRBV7-2	TRBD1	few	TGTGCCAGCAGCTTTCACCGGGACAGGGTTGGAAACACCATATATTTT	CASSFHRDRVGNTIYF
TRBJ2-5	TRBV7-2	-	many	TGTGCCAGCAGCTACCTGAGTCGCCTGGGGACCCAGTACTTC	CASSYLSRLGTQYF
TRBJ1-2	TRBV28	-	many	TGTGCCAGCAGAGAAGACAGAAACTATGGCTACACCTTC	CASREDRNYGYTF
TRBJ1-6	TRBV2	TRBD1	few	TGTGCCAGCAGAATGGACAGGGATTCGAATAATTCACCCCTCCACTTT	CASRMDRDSNNSPLHF
TRBJ2-1	TRBV19	-	-	TGTGCCAGTAGTATAGTTGGACAAAGCTCCTACAATGAGCAGTTCTTC	CASSIVGQSSYNEQFF
TRBJ2-1	TRBV6-2/TRBV6-3	-	-	TGTGCCAGCAACCCATTTGGAGAGGGGGGTTACAATGAGCAGTTCTTC	CASNPFGEGGYNEQFF
TRBJ2-5	TRBV11-2	-	-	TGTGCCAGCAGCGCACGCCCGGGACCCCAAGAGACCCAGTACTTC	CASSARPGPQETQYF
TRBJ2-1	TRBV6-4	TRBD2	many	TGTGCCAGCAGTGACTCGTCTAGCGGGAGCAATGAGCAGTTCTTC	CASSDSSSGSNEQFF
TRBJ2-7	TRBV4-1	TRBD2	-	TGCGCCAGCAGCCAAGACGGACGGGAGGGGCTCGACGAGCAGTACTTC	CASSQDGREGLDEQYF
TRBJ2-6	TRBV6-1	-	-	TGTGCCAGCAGCATGGAGAGCTCTGGGGCCAACGTCCTGACTTTC	CASSMESSGANVLTF
TRBJ1-1	TRBV12-3/TRBV12-4	TRBD1	few	TGTGCCAGCAGTTTTAGGGCCCTCGGGACAGCAGACACTGAAGCTTTCTTT	CASSFRALGTADTEAFF
TRBJ1-2	TRBV7-8	-	-	TGTGCCAGCAGCTTAGTCGGGGGTTGGGGCTATGGCTACACCTTC	CASSLVGGWGYGYTF
TRBJ2-3	TRBV29-1	-	-	TGCAGCGTTGAAGCTACAGCGACCGTCACAGATACGCAGTATTTT	CSVEATATVTDTQYF
TRBJ1-2	TRBV5-5	TRBD1	-	TGTGCCAGCAGCGCCCCGTGGACAGGGGAGCAGGTTGGCTACACCTTC	CASSAPWTGEQVGYTF
TRBJ2-1	TRBV7-2	-	many	TGTGCCAGCAGCTTAACGAGGGAACGGGAGAATGAGCAGTTCTTC	CASSLTRERENEQFF
TRBJ2-7	TRBV6-1	-	-	TGTGCCAGCAGCCCCCTCCTGTTTGGCTTATTGGTCGAGCAGTACTTC	CASSPLLFGLLVEQYF